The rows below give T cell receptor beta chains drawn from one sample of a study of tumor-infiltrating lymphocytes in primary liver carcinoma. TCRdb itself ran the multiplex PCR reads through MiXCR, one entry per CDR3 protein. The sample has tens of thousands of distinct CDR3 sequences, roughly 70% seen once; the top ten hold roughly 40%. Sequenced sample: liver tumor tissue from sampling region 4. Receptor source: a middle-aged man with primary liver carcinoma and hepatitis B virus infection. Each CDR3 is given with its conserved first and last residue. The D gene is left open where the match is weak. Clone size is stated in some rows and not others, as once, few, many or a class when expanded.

TGCAGCGTTCGGACTAGCGGGAGTTGGGCAGAGACCAAATACTTC CSVRTSGSWAETKYF TRBV29-1 once TRBD2 TRBJ2-5
TGTGCCAGCAGTTCGGTACTAGAGAATACGCAGTATTTT CASSSVLENTQYF TRBV6-2/TRBV6-3 few . TRBJ2-3
TGTGCCAGCTGCCCCCGGCCCGGAACTCCAGAGACCCAGTACTTC CASCPRPGTPETQYF TRBV13 . . TRBJ2-5
TGCAGTGCTAGACCCCAGGGAAATCAGCCCCAGCATTTT CSARPQGNQPQHF TRBV20-1 many . TRBJ1-5
TGTGCCAGCAGTGAGGGACCCGGCAGGGCCTACGAGCAGTACTTC CASSEGPGRAYEQYF TRBV28 many . TRBJ2-7
TGTGCCAGCAGTTTAGAGGACAAGGGAGGTAAGCCCCAGCATTTT CASSLEDKGGKPQHF TRBV11-2 . . TRBJ1-5
TGCGCCAGCACCCGGGACGGAGCCTACGAGCAGTACTTC CASTRDGAYEQYF TRBV5-1 . . TRBJ2-7
TGTGCCAGTAGGTCTGAGGGGGAGGCCCAGTACTTC CASRSEGEAQYF TRBV11-2 . . TRBJ2-5
TGCAGCGTTCGGACTAGCGGGAGTTGGCCAGAGACCCTGTACTTC CSVRTSGSWPETLYF TRBV29-1 . TRBD2 TRBJ2-5
TGTGCCAGCAGCGTAATCGAGGGGAGCCGGGGGGAGCAGTACTTC CASSVIEGSRGEQYF TRBV7-8 many . TRBJ2-7
TGTGCCGGCAGGTCCCATTCCTCCGGGACAGCCTACGAGCAGTACTTC CAGRSHSSGTAYEQYF TRBV11-2 many TRBD1 TRBJ2-7
TGTGCCTGCAGTTGGCAGGTGGAGGTGGAGACCCAGTACTTC CACSWQVEVETQYF TRBV11-1 . . TRBJ2-5
TGTGCCAGCAGTTCCGGGGGAAAACTGTTTTTT CASSSGGKLFF TRBV28 many . TRBJ1-4
. CPSSLVGGGAGQSYEQCF TRBV5-1 . . TRBJ2-7
TGTGCCACATACTTCGGGTCCGATGACTACACCTTC CATYFGSDDYTF TRBV6-6 . . TRBJ1-2
TGTGCCATCAGTGAGTCGGGCGGGACCAGGAACGCCTGGGAGCTGTTTTTT CAISESGGTRNAWELFF TRBV10-3 . . TRBJ2-2
TGTGCCAGCAGTCCGGGACAGGGGCAATATGTCTACACCTTC CASSPGQGQYVYTF TRBV28 . TRBD1 TRBJ1-2
TGTGCCAGCAGAATTCAGGAGGGCACAGATACGCAGTATTTT CASRIQEGTDTQYF TRBV5-1 many . TRBJ2-3
TGCGCCAGCAGCCCCAGAGGGGTAGCGGGAGGGCGTAGTGAGCAGTTCTTC CASSPRGVAGGRSEQFF TRBV4-1 many TRBD2 TRBJ2-1
TGCGCCAGCAGCCAGGACCGGGGGGGAGTAGGTTCCAATGGGCAGTTCTTC CASSQDRGGVGSNGQFF TRBV4-3 . TRBD2 TRBJ2-1
TGTTCCAGCAGCGAGAGACAGGGCCACAATGAGCAGTTCTTC CSSSERQGHNEQFF TRBV7-9 . TRBD1 TRBJ2-1
TGTGCCAGTAGTATCCTGGGACAGGGGATGAACACTGAAGCTTTCTTT CASSILGQGMNTEAFF TRBV19 medium-sized TRBD1 TRBJ1-1
TGTGCCAGCTTACAAAGCGGGAGGGCCGTCAATGAGCAGTCCTTC CASLQSGRAVNEQSF TRBV6-2/TRBV6-3 . TRBD2 TRBJ2-1
TGTGCCAGCAGCGGGACAGGGGATGTCGAACAGTACTTC CASSGTGDVEQYF TRBV6-2/TRBV6-3 . TRBD1 TRBJ2-7